The 17 T cell receptor beta chains given below trace back to one sample, sequenced in a study of blood T cell repertoires in COVID-19. Repertoires were generated with immunoSEQ multiplex PCR, while TCRdb's copy carries only in-frame clones and drops some. The table lists about 200,000 clones, 70% to 85% of them singletons. Sequencing was carried out using peripheral blood. These receptors originate from a human donor in a cohort sampled during active COVID-19.

The rearrangement links TRBV2 to TRBJ2-7; weak D call: TRBD1 (5 bases). CDR1 is SNHLY, CDR2 FYNNEI, per germline. V lost 6 bases, J lost 0 bases, and 12 bases lay in between. CDR3 size: 14 residues. The CDR3 DNA follows: TGTGCCAGCAGGGGGCAGCAAAACTCCTACGAGCAGTACTTC. It specifies CASRGQQNSYEQYF.

This chain joins TRBV18 and TRBJ2-1; 14 nucleotides match TRBD2. With 3 bases clipped from V and 10 bases from J, the junction kept 5 bases outside the gene matches. There are 15 residues in the CDR3. Per germline, CDR1 KGHSH and CDR2 LQKENI. The CDR3 protein is CASSPGLAGATEQFF. CDR3 nucleotide sequence: TGTGCCAGCTCACCGGGACTAGCGGGAGCAACCGAGCAGTTCTTC.

There are a few counts of this clone. The chain links TRBV9 to TRBJ2-7, with 7 bases matching TRBD2. V shed 0 bases, J shed 1 base, and the junction held 7 bases outside the gene matches. This CDR3 region has 16 residues. Germline V gene data show CDR1 as SGDLS and CDR2 as YYNGEE. CDR3 sequence reads: CASSVDPPGGSYEQYF. CDR3 coding DNA: TGTGCCAGCAGCGTAGACCCCCCGGGAGGTTCCTACGAGCAGTACTTC.

This chain uses TRBV2 with TRBJ2-7; 9 bases agree with TRBD2. The CDR3 consists of 16 residues. Trimming at V came to 2 bases and at J to 0 bases, leaving 5 bases not matched to a gene. CDR1 is SNHLY and CDR2 is FYNNEI in the germline V gene. DNA of the CDR3: TGTGCCAGCAGTGAACTCGGTAGCGGGGGCTCCTACGAGCAGTACTTC. This gives the protein CASSELGSGGSYEQYF.

V gene TRBV5-1 combines with J gene TRBJ2-1, with 8 bases aligning to TRBD2. The CDR3 sequence is 14 residues long. J lost 15 bases, V lost 0 bases, and 11 bases had no gene match. The germline V gene has CDR1 SGHRS and CDR2 YFSETQ. The CDR3 protein is CASSLVPGAGDLFF. As DNA, the CDR3 is TGCGCCAGCAGCTTGGTCCCAGGAGCGGGAGATCTGTTCTTC.

DNA of the CDR3: TGTGCCACTGGGGGGGGCTCCTACGAGCAGTACTTC. Residues: CATGGGSYEQYF. The V call is TRBV2, the J call TRBJ2-7; 7 bases are shared with TRBD2. The junction had 3 bases not matched to a gene; V was cut back by 10 bases and J by 0 bases. Germline CDR1 reads SNHLY; CDR2 reads FYNNEI. The CDR3 sequence is 12 residues long.

Only a few counts were recorded for this clone. This sequence joins TRBV7-8 and TRBJ1-1; 8 bases align to TRBD1. The CDR3 totals 14 residues. Trimming removed 5 bases from V and 5 bases from J; junction bases left unmatched: 7. The germline V gene encodes CDR1 SGHVS and CDR2 FQNEAQ. CDR3 bases: TGTGCCAGCAGCCAAATAACAGGGGGAACTGAAGCTTTCTTT. Translating it yields CASSQITGGTEAFF.

The chain employs TRBV2 and TRBJ2-7; D might be TRBD1 (6 bases). The length of the CDR3 is 14 residues. Trimming removed 3 bases at V and 9 bases at J, with 18 bases between. CDR1 SNHLY and CDR2 FYNNEI come from the germline V gene. The CDR3 loop is CASSDLGTSTRQYF. CDR3 sequence (DNA): TGTGCCAGCAGTGACCTTGGGACATCTACGAGGCAGTACTTC.

This sequence joins TRBV5-1 and TRBJ1-1; perhaps TRBD1 as D (5 bases). The V gene's germline CDR1 is SGHRS and CDR2 YFSETQ. V gave up 4 bases and J gave up 1 base, with 11 bases separating them. The CDR3 is made up of 14 amino acids. The CDR3 loop reads CASSPGLTNTEAFF. The CDR3 nucleotides are TGCGCCAGCAGCCCAGGGTTGACGAACACTGAAGCTTTCTTT.

V is TRBV18 and J is TRBJ2-5; possible D gene TRBD1, 6 bases. This CDR3 has 15 residues. V was clipped by 2 bases and J by 1 base, with 11 bases between them. Germline V gene data show CDR1 as KGHSH and CDR2 as LQKENI. CDR3 loop: CASSPTGLSQETQYF. The DNA for the CDR3 is TGTGCCAGCTCACCAACAGGGCTATCCCAAGAGACCCAGTACTTC.

The genes are TRBV27 and TRBJ2-3; perhaps TRBD1 as D (5 bases). V gave up 6 bases and J gave up 0 bases, with 19 bases separating them. Germline V gene sequence: CDR1 MNHEY, CDR2 SMNVEV (reference sequence). The CDR3 covers 17 residues. CDR3 amino acids: CASRPRAGITSTDTQYF. CDR3 DNA: TGTGCCAGCAGACCAAGGGCAGGGATCACTAGCACAGATACGCAGTATTTT.

The chain has TRBV27 and TRBJ1-4, with a weak D call TRBD1 (5 bases). The ends were cut back, 10 bases at V and 8 bases at J, with 23 bases in the middle. Germline V gene data show CDR1 as MNHEY and CDR2 as SMNVEV (reference sequence). This CDR3 comprises 15 residues. Written as DNA, the CDR3 is TGTGCCACCATGGACCCTCACAGGTTGGGCGAAAAACTGTTTTTT. It is translated as CATMDPHRLGEKLFF.

The gene calls are TRBV5-1 and TRBJ2-1, with TRBD1 identical over 7 bases. CDR1 is SGHRS and CDR2 is YFSETQ in the germline V gene. The trim removed 0 bases at V and 3 bases at J, leaving 6 bases unmatched. CDR3 length: 16 amino acids. CDR3 bases: TGCGCCAGCAGCTTGGGCCCTGGGACAGTCTACAATGAGCAGTTCTTC. Protein sequence: CASSLGPGTVYNEQFF.

V and J are TRBV15 and TRBJ2-1; 7 nucleotides line up with TRBD2. V was clipped by 8 bases and J by 0 bases; unmatched bases: 7. Germline assignment: CDR1 LNHNV and CDR2 YYDKDF (reference sequence). CDR3 length equals 15 residues. CDR3 loop: CATSSGKISYNEQFF. In nucleotides, the CDR3 is TGTGCCACCTCGAGCGGGAAAATCTCCTACAATGAGCAGTTCTTC.

This chain links TRBV19 with TRBJ1-6, with 7 bases that match TRBD1. CDR3 length: 14 residues. CDR1 is LNHDA, CDR2 SQIVND, per germline (reference sequence). With 6 bases clipped from V and 6 bases from J, the junction kept 5 bases outside the gene matches. The CDR3: CASSRDSGNSPLHF. The CDR3 nucleotides are TGTGCCAGTAGCCGGGACAGCGGTAATTCACCCCTCCACTTT.

This clone was seen once. This rearrangement joins TRBV5-4 to TRBJ2-5; possible D gene TRBD2, 6 bases. The CDR3 covers 15 residues. The V gene lost 6 bases and the J gene lost 5 bases, with 20 bases spanning the gap. CDR1 is SGHNT, CDR2 YYREEE, per germline (reference sequence). The CDR3 nucleotides are TGTGCCAGCATCAATACGGCCGGGGGAGGTGAGACCCAGTACTTC. This translates into CASINTAGGGETQYF.

The rearrangement joins TRBV2 to TRBJ2-1; a possible D gene is TRBD2 (6 bases). The CDR3 extends over 14 amino acids. Between the trimmed V and J ends, which lost 4 bases and 5 bases, there was a span of 12 bases. CDR1 is SNHLY, CDR2 FYNNEI, per germline. Here the CDR3 DNA reads TGTGCCAGCAGTGCATTGCGGGGACACAATGAGCAGTTCTTC. Its protein product is CASSALRGHNEQFF.